Each of the 11 T cell receptor beta chains below was sequenced from the same sample in a study of T cells in Graves' hyperthyroidism and ophthalmopathy. The source material, RNA transcripts, was used to amplify TCR beta CDR3 regions. Initially, a first-round RT-PCR of the TCR CDR3 employed the HTBI primer set. MiXCR was run by TCRdb on the multiplex PCR reads, yielding one entry per CDR3 protein. The table records a few hundred thousand distinct CDR3 sequences, 15% to 18% of them present only once. The material sequenced was blood. The receptors derive from a woman aged 25 to 39 with Graves' hyperthyroidism.

The chain is built from TRBV9 and TRBJ1-2; 7 bases align to TRBD1. Germline-derived CDR1 and CDR2 are SGDLS and YYNGEE. V trimming: 4 bases; J trimming: 0 bases; junction bases outside the gene matches: 6. This CDR3 is built from 15 residues. The DNA of the CDR3 is TGTGCCAGCAGCCAAGAGACAGGGCCTAACTATGGCTACACCTTC. Its translation: CASSQETGPNYGYTF.

As for this clonotype: A much larger clone differs from this one at a single base, so this may be a read error. V gene TRBV2 combines with J gene TRBJ1-2; D not resolved. With 6 bases removed from V and 4 bases from J, the gap between germline ends came to 18 bases. The length of the CDR3 is 15 residues. Germline V gene sequence: CDR1 SNHLY, CDR2 FYNNEI. Here the CDR3 reads CASSLELGSSYGYTF. The CDR3 nucleotides are TGTGCCAGCAGCCTGGAACTAGGGTCCAGCTATGGCTACACCTTC.

Ten or more counts support this clonotype. The chain is built from TRBV7-9 and TRBJ2-7; TRBD1 is a possible D gene (6 bases). Germline V gene data show CDR1 as SEHNR and CDR2 as FQNEAQ (reference sequence). This CDR3 is 13 amino acids long. V was pared by 5 bases and J by 3 bases, with 11 bases between. The CDR3 here is CASSPGQYYEQYF. CDR3 nucleotide sequence: TGTGCCAGCAGCCCTGGACAGTACTACGAGCAGTACTTC.

On this clonotype itself: One base away lies a much larger clone, so this may be a sequencing read error. The conserved closing phenylalanine or tryptophan is absent in this CDR3, likely reflecting a read error. The chain recombines TRBV28 with TRBJ1-1, with D unresolved. Germline CDR1 is MDHEN and CDR2 is SYDVKM. Trimming stripped 7 bases from V and 1 base from J, with 10 bases between. The CDR3 loop spans 13 amino acids. The CDR3 reads CASNTLRNTEAFS. CDR3 nucleotides: TGTGCCAGCAATACCTTAAGGAACACTGAAGCTTTCTCT.

This clonotype was detected ten times or more. The chain employs TRBV9 and TRBJ2-3; 8 positions match TRBD1. The V gene end was trimmed by 3 bases and the J gene end by 5 bases; junction bases not matched to a gene: 11. The CDR3 covers 16 residues. The V gene's germline CDR1 is SGDLS and CDR2 YYNGEE. The CDR3: CASSAGQGHVVDTQYF. In nucleotides, the CDR3 is TGTGCCAGCAGCGCTGGACAGGGTCATGTTGTAGATACGCAGTATTTT.

Note on this clonotype: It may be a read error: a sequence one base away is much more abundant. The genes are TRBV2 and TRBJ2-7, with D possibly being TRBD1 (6 bases). The CDR3 extends over 14 amino acids. The germline CDR1 and CDR2 sequences are SNHLY and FYNNEI. This chain's CDR3 is CAIRPAGASYEQCF. Here the CDR3 DNA reads TGTGCCATCCGCCCCGCAGGGGCCTCCTACGAGCAGTGCTTC.

The rearrangement links TRBV9 to TRBJ2-3; 13 bases map to TRBD2. This CDR3 has 18 amino acids. Trimming at V came to 5 bases and at J to 2 bases, leaving 11 bases not matched to a gene. The germline V gene has CDR1 SGDLS and CDR2 YYNGEE. The CDR3 sequence: CASSEGLAGNQLTDTQYF. Written as DNA, the CDR3 is TGTGCCAGCAGTGAGGGACTAGCGGGAAATCAACTCACAGATACGCAGTATTTT.

The chain has TRBV5-1 and TRBJ2-1, with 8 bases matching TRBD1. The trim removed 7 bases at V and 4 bases at J, leaving 4 bases unmatched. Germline CDR1 and CDR2: SGHRS and YFSETQ. This CDR3 comprises 13 residues. The CDR3 region has the DNA TGCGCCAGCGCGGACAGGGTATACAATGAGCAGTTCTTC. This sequence encodes CASADRVYNEQFF. Filled out from reference TRBV5-1 and TRBJ2-1, the complete variable domain reads KAGVTQTPRYLIKTRGQQVTLSCSPISGHRSVSWYQQTPGQGLQFLFEYFSETQRNKGNFPGRFSGRQFSNSRSEMNVSTLELGDSALYLCASADRVYNEQFFGPGTRLTVL.

This clonotype came up a few times. The chain recombines TRBV6-4 with TRBJ2-1; 11 bases are a match to TRBD2. The J segment lost 9 bases and the V segment lost 10 bases, leaving 11 bases of the junction unmatched. The CDR3 has 14 amino acids. The germline V gene has CDR1 MRHNA and CDR2 SNTAGT. The CDR3 spells CATKLAGDRGEQFF. CDR3 in DNA: TGTGCCACCAAACTAGCGGGAGATCGGGGTGAGCAGTTCTTC.

This clonotype was seen a few times. The chain combines TRBV7-2 with TRBJ1-1; D is uncertain. The CDR3 runs 14 residues. The V and J ends lost 3 bases and 5 bases respectively, with 13 bases between them. Germline CDR1 SGHTA, CDR2 FQGNSA. CDR3 sequence (DNA): TGTGCCAGCAGCTTGACAAACGGTGGGACTGAAGCTTTCTTT. Protein product: CASSLTNGGTEAFF.

Ten or more counts support this clonotype. The rearrangement joins TRBV4-1 to TRBJ2-3, with D unresolved. The CDR3 consists of 15 residues. Trimming stripped 3 bases from V and 0 bases from J, with 10 bases between. Germline loops: CDR1 MGHRA, CDR2 YSYEKL. CDR3 in DNA: TGCGCCAGCAGCCACACAAGCGAAAGCACAGATACGCAGTATTTT. It is translated as CASSHTSESTDTQYF.